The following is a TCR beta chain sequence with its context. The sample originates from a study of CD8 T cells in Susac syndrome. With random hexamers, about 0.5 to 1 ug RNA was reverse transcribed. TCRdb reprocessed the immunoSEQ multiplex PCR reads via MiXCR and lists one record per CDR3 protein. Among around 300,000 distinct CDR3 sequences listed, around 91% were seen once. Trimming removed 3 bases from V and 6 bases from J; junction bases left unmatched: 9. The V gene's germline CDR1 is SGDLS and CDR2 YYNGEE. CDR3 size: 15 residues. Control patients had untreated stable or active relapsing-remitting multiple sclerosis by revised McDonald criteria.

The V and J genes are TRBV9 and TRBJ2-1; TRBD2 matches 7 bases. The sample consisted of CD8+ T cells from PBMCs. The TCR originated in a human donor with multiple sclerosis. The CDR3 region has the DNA TGTGCCAGCAGCGGACTAGCCGCCTCCCCCAATGAGCAGTTCTTC. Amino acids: CASSGLAASPNEQFF. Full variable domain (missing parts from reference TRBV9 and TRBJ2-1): DSGVTQTPKHLITATGQRVTLRCSPRSGDLSVYWYQQSLDQGLQFLIQYYNGEERAKGNILERFSAQQFPDLHSELNLSSLELGDSALYFCASSGLAASPNEQFFGPGTRLTVL.